The 9 T cell receptor beta chains given below trace back to one sample, sequenced in a study of T-cell memory formation after mild COVID-19. TCRdb called the 5' RACE reads again in MiXCR, with one record for every CDR3 protein. This table holds 250,000 to 400,000 distinct CDR3 sequences, roughly an eighth found once. The sample comprised PBMCs or a T cell subset sorted from them (not recorded which). These receptor sequences come from a man between 18 and 35 years old who had mild COVID-19 (a few samples of this study predate the infection). Cell type and time point are not known.

The chain couples TRBV20-1 to TRBJ2-5; perhaps TRBD2 as D (5 bases). The V end lost 3 bases, the J end lost 1 base, and 9 bases lay between the germline ends. There are 13 residues in the CDR3. From germline, CDR1 is DFQATT and CDR2 SNEGSKA (reference sequence). CDR3 sequence: CSASTSGQETQYF. As DNA, the CDR3 is TGCAGTGCTAGTACAAGCGGCCAAGAGACCCAGTACTTC.

This chain connects TRBV18 to TRBJ2-3; 13 bases agree with TRBD2. With V trimmed by 0 bases and J by 4 bases, 4 bases remained unmatched. Germline V CDR1 and CDR2: KGHSH, LQKENI. The CDR3 is 17 residues long. The CDR3 loop is CASSPPPGLAGPDTQYF. Here the CDR3 DNA reads TGTGCCAGCTCACCACCCCCGGGACTAGCGGGGCCAGATACGCAGTATTTT.

The table lists this clonotype with a few counts. The chain employs TRBV18 and TRBJ2-3; TRBD2 matches at 7 bases. Germline V gene data show CDR1 as KGHSH and CDR2 as LQKENI. Trimming cost V 1 base and J 2 bases; bases outside gene matches: 6. The CDR3 covers 16 residues. CDR3 amino acids: CASSPLGLGPTDTQYF. The CDR3 DNA reads as TGTGCCAGCTCACCACTAGGACTAGGCCCCACAGATACGCAGTATTTT.

The chain recombines TRBV3-1 with TRBJ2-7, with TRBD1 as a possible D gene (5 bases). The germline V gene has CDR1 LGHDT and CDR2 YNNKEL (reference sequence). Trimming stripped 4 bases from V and 6 bases from J, with 13 bases between. The CDR3 loop spans 13 amino acids. The CDR3 nucleotides read TGTGCCAGCAGCCTCCGTCAGGGATCCGAGCAGTACGTC. This sequence encodes CASSLRQGSEQYV.

This chain's CDR3 is CASSQDQGSYNEQFF. The CDR3 DNA reads as TGCGCCAGCAGCCAAGATCAGGGATCCTACAATGAGCAGTTCTTC. The chain joins TRBV4-1 to TRBJ2-1, with a tentative D call TRBD1 (5 bases). The CDR3 totals 15 residues. Germline CDR1 and CDR2: MGHRA and YSYEKL. Trimming took 0 bases from V and 1 from J, leaving 7 bases between them.

There are a few counts of this clonotype. This chain uses TRBV4-1 with TRBJ2-1, with a weak D call TRBD2 (6 bases). There are 15 residues in the CDR3. The V and J ends lost 4 bases and 3 bases respectively, with 13 bases between them. Germline CDR1 and CDR2: MGHRA and YSYEKL. The CDR3 region has the DNA TGCGCCAGCAGCCCCAGGCCGGGGGACTACAATGAGCAGTTCTTC. Its translation: CASSPRPGDYNEQFF.

Note on this clonotype: Germline is not matched at one junction end, which may reflect a read error. The chain couples TRBV6-5 to TRBJ1-2; the D is unclear. The length of the CDR3 is 11 residues. The germline gives CDR1 MNHEY, CDR2 SVGAGI. The CDR3 DNA reads TGTGCCAGCAGTAACTCCTATGGCTACACCTTC. This sequence encodes CASSNSYGYTF.

The chain employs TRBV6-5 and TRBJ2-1; D perhaps matches TRBD1 (6 bases). CDR1 is MNHEY, CDR2 SVGAGI, per germline. The CDR3 sequence is 14 residues long. V dropped 5 bases and J dropped 5 bases, with 13 bases sitting between them. The CDR3 DNA is TGTGCCAGCAGTCACCGGGACACCGACAATGAGCAGTTCTTC. This gives the protein CASSHRDTDNEQFF.

This clonotype has only a few counts. The rearrangement joins TRBV20-1 to TRBJ1-2, with 9 bases lining up with TRBD1. Germline CDR1 and CDR2: DFQATT and SNEGSKA (reference sequence). V shed 6 bases and J 0 bases; nucleotides not matched to a gene: 5. This CDR3 spans 14 amino acids. CDR3 sequence (DNA): TGCAGTGCCCGGACAGGGGTAACTAACTATGGCTACACCTTC. Translating gives CSARTGVTNYGYTF.